Below, one T cell receptor (beta chain) is given with its context. Antigen unknown. The CDR3 runs 17 residues. Germline V gene sequence: CDR1 SGHAT, CDR2 FQNNGV. Germline trimming cut 4 bases from V and 1 base from J; bases unmatched to any gene: 12. The CDR3 regions of TCR beta were amplified from RNA transcripts. In the first-round RT-PCR of the TCR CDR3, the HTBI primer set was used. TCRdb analysed the multiplex PCR reads with MiXCR anew, one entry per CDR3 protein. The data contain roughly 300,000 distinct CDR3 sequences, around a fifth of them singletons. Newly diagnosed hyperthyroidism patients aged 18 to 65 years had disease lasting under 2 months. The sample is drawn from a study of T cells in Graves' hyperthyroidism and ophthalmopathy. Study-wide results and limits: The model identified upcoming ophthalmopathy a median approximately 6.5 months ahead of onset.

The chain links TRBV11-2 to TRBJ2-7; 8 positions agree with TRBD2. This clonotype originated in a woman in her 50s with Graves' hyperthyroidism. Input material: blood. The CDR3 reads CASSYPQGREESYEQYF. CDR3 nucleotides: TGTGCCAGCAGCTACCCCCAGGGGCGGGAGGAATCCTACGAGCAGTACTTC. Complete variable domain (other parts from reference TRBV11-2 and TRBJ2-7): EAGVAQSPRYKIIEKRQSVAFWCNPISGHATLYWYQQILGQGPKLLIQFQNNGVVDDSQLPKDRFSAERLKGVDSTLKIQPAKLEDSAVYLCASSYPQGREESYEQYFGPGTRLTVT.